One and the same sample provided the 20 T cell receptor beta chains below, sequenced in a study of vaccination effects on CD4 cells after COVID-19. ViraFEST used viral peptide pools to expand antigen-specific CD4+ T cells before sequencing. Investigators separated out CD4+ T cells once approximately 10 days of culture had passed. This person's SARS-CoV-2 infection, confirmed by PCR, occurred between March and December 2020. These receptors' antigens are unknown. The method was immunoSEQ multiplex PCR; TCRdb's version includes in-frame clones alone and lacks a portion of them. This sample has some 38,000 clones, with about three quarters found just once. The source was CD4+ T cells from PBMCs cultured with HCoV-NL63 spike peptides, collected before COVID-19 vaccination. Receptors were obtained from a human donor who had a prior SARS-CoV-2 infection.

The chain carries TRBV3-1 (or the pseudogene TRBV3-2) and TRBJ2-3; D gene ambiguous. This CDR3 is built from 15 residues. V was pared by 1 base and J by 1 base, with 9 bases between. Germline CDR1 reads LGHDT; CDR2 reads YNNKEL (reference sequence). CDR3 residues: CASSQGIYGTDTQYF. The CDR3 nucleotides are TGTGCCAGCAGCCAAGGAATATATGGCACAGATACGCAGTATTTT.

The V call is TRBV9, the J call TRBJ2-1; 9 nucleotides agree with TRBD2. V shed 0 bases and J 7 bases; nucleotides not matched to a gene: 11. From germline, CDR1 is SGDLS and CDR2 YYNGEE. The CDR3 is 17 residues long. CDR3 sequence (DNA): TGTGCCAGCAGCGTAGGGACTAGCGCGGGAGTGGATAATGAGCAGTTCTTC. It codes for CASSVGTSAGVDNEQFF.

This clone occurred a few times. The V call is TRBV6-5, the J call TRBJ1-2; D gene ambiguous. This CDR3 spans 12 amino acids. V dropped 6 bases and J dropped 5 bases, with 10 bases sitting between them. CDR1 is MNHEY and CDR2 is SVGAGI in the germline V gene. The CDR3 here is CASRPLLYGYTF. Here the CDR3 DNA reads TGTGCCAGCAGACCCCTATTATATGGCTACACCTTC.

The genes are TRBV5-1 and TRBJ2-5, with 10 bases matching TRBD1. Per the germline V gene, CDR1 is SGHRS and CDR2 is YFSETQ. With V trimmed by 2 bases and J by 5 bases, 12 bases remained unmatched. The CDR3 consists of 17 residues. CDR3: CASSFTTGTGVAETQYF. CDR3 DNA: TGCGCCAGCAGCTTTACCACGGGGACAGGGGTGGCGGAGACCCAGTACTTC.

The chain employs TRBV12-5 and TRBJ2-7; D may be TRBD1 (6 bases). This CDR3 has 13 amino acids. V was pared by 5 bases and J by 0 bases, with 8 bases between. Germline V lookup: CDR1 LGHNT, CDR2 FRNRAP. The CDR3 loop reads CASGPGVSYEQYF. CDR3 DNA sequence: TGTGCTAGTGGTCCAGGGGTCTCCTACGAGCAGTACTTC.

The genes are TRBV10-2 and TRBJ2-1; 11 bases match TRBD2. CDR3 size: 15 residues. CDR1 is WSHSY, CDR2 SAAADI, per germline. The junction had 4 bases not matched to a gene; V was cut back by 6 bases and J by 3 bases. CDR3 coding DNA: TGCGCCAGCAGCCTAGCGGGAGGAAACTACAATGAGCAGTTCTTC. Translating it yields CASSLAGGNYNEQFF.

This chain links TRBV5-1 with TRBJ1-1; possibly TRBD1 for D (5 bases). Germline V gene sequence: CDR1 SGHRS, CDR2 YFSETQ. This CDR3 spans 14 amino acids. V was clipped by 6 bases and J by 4 bases, with 16 bases between them. CDR3 protein: CASTISGRGTEAFF. The CDR3 DNA sequence: TGCGCCAGCACCATTTCTGGGAGGGGCACTGAAGCTTTCTTT.

The rearrangement uses TRBV9 and TRBJ1-2; the D gene is possibly TRBD1 (6 bases). The CDR3 contains 17 residues. The V gene's germline CDR1 is SGDLS and CDR2 YYNGEE. V lost 4 bases and J lost 2, with 21 bases in between. CDR3 sequence: CASSKSNWADRNYGYTF. The CDR3 DNA reads as TGTGCCAGCAGCAAATCCAATTGGGCAGACAGGAACTATGGCTACACCTTC.

This clone showed up just a few times. The chain links TRBV4-1 to TRBJ1-2; possibly TRBD1 for D (6 bases). There are 16 residues in the CDR3. The V end lost 1 base, the J end lost 0 bases, and 12 bases lay between the germline ends. Germline loops: CDR1 MGHRA, CDR2 YSYEKL. CDR3 nucleotide sequence: TGCGCCAGCAGCCAAGTCTATCGGACAGCTAACTATGGCTACACCTTC. Its protein is CASSQVYRTANYGYTF.

The chain is built from TRBV24-1 and TRBJ2-3, with 8 nucleotides matching TRBD2. The CDR3 is 16 amino acids. The V gene's germline CDR1 is KGHDR and CDR2 SFDVKD. After removal of 3 bases from V and 6 bases from J, the junction contained 10 bases not matched to a gene. As DNA, the CDR3 is TGTGCCACCAGTGATCCGCAGACTAGCGTCCTGGATACGCAGTATTTT. It encodes CATSDPQTSVLDTQYF.

The chain couples TRBV2 to TRBJ1-1; D call uncertain. The CDR3 is 14 amino acids. Germline lookup yields CDR1 SNHLY and CDR2 FYNNEI. The V and J ends lost 2 bases and 5 bases respectively, with 12 bases between them. The CDR3 DNA reads TGTGCCAGCAGTGAAAGGTCCGGTCGGACTGAAGCTTTCTTT. Translation: CASSERSGRTEAFF.

The rearrangement joins TRBV9 to TRBJ1-2; unclear D gene. V lost 0 bases and J 8 bases, leaving 17 bases between the germline ends. Germline V gives CDR1 SGDLS, CDR2 YYNGEE. This CDR3 contains 15 residues. The CDR3 spells CASSVGGPEPRGYTF. The CDR3 region has the DNA TGTGCCAGCAGCGTAGGTGGGCCGGAGCCAAGAGGCTACACCTTC.

V usage is TRBV5-1 and J usage is TRBJ2-1; no definite D call. The germline CDR1 and CDR2 sequences are SGHRS and YFSETQ. V was pared by 5 bases and J by 5 bases, with 11 bases between. The length of the CDR3 is 13 residues. The CDR3 region has the DNA TGCGCCAGCAGACCCTTGGGAAACAATGAGCAGTTCTTC. This encodes CASRPLGNNEQFF.

The chain couples TRBV9 to TRBJ1-5, with D unresolved. Trimming pared 0 bases from V and 7 bases from J, leaving 17 bases between. The CDR3 is 16 residues long. CDR1 is SGDLS and CDR2 is YYNGEE in the germline V gene. DNA for the CDR3: TGTGCCAGCAGCGTAGTGTTTCGAGGGTTCAGGCAGCCCCAGCATTTT. Amino acid sequence: CASSVVFRGFRQPQHF. Filled out from reference TRBV9 and TRBJ1-5, the complete variable domain reads DSGVTQTPKHLITATGQRVTLRCSPRSGDLSVYWYQQSLDQGLQFLIQYYNGEERAKGNILERFSAQQFPDLHSELNLSSLELGDSALYFCASSVVFRGFRQPQHFGDGTRLSIL.

This clone appeared a single time. J is TRBJ1-4 and V is TRBV15; weak D call: TRBD1 (6 bases). CDR1 and CDR2 from the germline V gene are LNHNV and YYDKDF (reference sequence). The CDR3 loop spans 16 amino acids. Trimming took 2 bases from V and 5 from J, leaving 15 bases between them. CDR3 nucleotide sequence: TGTGCCACCAGCAGACCCACAGGGTCGCGGAATGAAAAACTGTTTTTT. It translates to CATSRPTGSRNEKLFF.

The chain joins TRBV7-3 to TRBJ2-1, with 9 bases matching TRBD2. The germline V gene encodes CDR1 SGHTA and CDR2 FQGTGA. CDR3 length: 19 amino acids. Unmatched junction bases numbered 11, after V lost 0 bases and J lost 2 bases. The CDR3 loop is CASSLTSSSSGETYNEQFF. The CDR3 DNA is TGTGCCAGCAGCTTAACGTCGTCCTCTAGCGGGGAAACCTACAATGAGCAGTTCTTC. The whole variable domain, filled in from reference TRBV7-3 and TRBJ2-1, reads GAGVSQTPSNKVTEKGKYVELRCDPISGHTALYWYRQSLGQGPEFLIYFQGTGAADDSGLPNDRFFAVRPEGSVSTLKIQRTERGDSAVYLCASSLTSSSSGETYNEQFFGPGTRLTVL.

This clone has a handful of counts. This chain connects TRBV28 to TRBJ1-1; unclear D gene. Trimming pared 3 bases from V and 1 base from J, leaving 3 bases between. Germline V gene sequence: CDR1 MDHEN, CDR2 SYDVKM. This CDR3 comprises 12 residues. As DNA, the CDR3 is TGTGCCAGCAGTTTCTGGAACACTGAAGCTTTCTTT. It yields the protein CASSFWNTEAFF.

The rearrangement joins TRBV5-1 to TRBJ1-2; D possibly corresponds to TRBD1 (5 bases). The CDR3 covers 16 residues. Trimming left V 1 base short and J 3 bases short, with 16 bases between. CDR1 is SGHRS and CDR2 is YFSETQ in the germline V gene. CDR3 sequence reads: CASSLQGPSHDYGYTF. As DNA, the CDR3 is TGCGCCAGCAGCTTGCAGGGACCCTCCCATGACTATGGCTACACCTTC.

The chain's CDR3 is CASSEWGREDSPLHF. The CDR3 region has the DNA TGTGCCAGCAGTGAATGGGGACGGGAAGATTCACCCCTCCACTTT. The rearrangement links TRBV25-1 to TRBJ1-6, with a possible D match to TRBD1 (5 bases). Looked up from germline, CDR1 is MGHDK and CDR2 is SYGVNS. Trimming took off 1 base at V and 8 bases at J, with 12 bases between the two ends. The CDR3 covers 15 residues.

This chain uses TRBV2 with TRBJ1-5, with TRBD1 as a possible D gene (6 bases). Germline CDR1 and CDR2: SNHLY and FYNNEI. V was clipped by 1 base and J by 5 bases, with 12 bases between them. The CDR3 has 15 residues. The CDR3 reads CASSEDRVQDQPQHF. The DNA of the CDR3 is TGTGCCAGCAGTGAAGACAGGGTACAGGATCAGCCCCAGCATTTT. The entire variable domain, with the rest obtained from reference TRBV2 and TRBJ1-5, is as follows: EPEVTQTPSHQVTQMGQEVILRCVPISNHLYFYWYRQILGQKVEFLVSFYNNEISEKSEIFDDQFSVERPDGSNFTLKIRSTKLEDSAMYFCASSEDRVQDQPQHFGDGTRLSIL.